The clone carrying this T cell receptor (beta chain) was detected a few times. Antigen: not known. Via MiXCR, TCRdb re-called the 5' RACE reads, giving one row per CDR3 protein. Counted here are 470,000 or so distinct CDR3 sequences, less than 25% occurring once; the ten biggest clones make up roughly 2.8%. CDR3 length: 15 residues. The germline gives CDR1 SEHNR, CDR2 FQNEAQ (reference sequence). V was shortened by 2 bases and J by 5 bases, with 15 bases between the two germline ends. The source of the sample is a study of identical twins. Notes on the study in general: Carriage of fewer insertions was seen in abundant cord blood beta clonotypes, whereas memory repertoires showed none. In monozygotic twins, models underestimated the sharing of out-of-frame TCR alpha.

These data also featured in a second study, about T cells expressing NK-cell markers. As that study records: Most of the eight sequenced donors tested HCMV-seropositive; one tested seronegative. About six donors showed dominant NKG2C+ clonotypes comprising roughly 1.0-7.5% of their CD8+ T cells.

Sequenced: CD4+ T cells sorted from blood. This TCR was sampled from a woman between 18 and 29 years old in good health. V usage is TRBV7-9 and J usage is TRBJ1-2; D is undetermined. CDR3: CASSLLEAEPYGYTF. The CDR3 DNA is TGTGCCAGCAGCTTATTGGAAGCTGAACCTTATGGCTACACCTTC. Using reference TRBV7-9 and TRBJ1-2 for the parts outside the CDR3, the full variable domain is DTGVSQNPRHKITKRGQNVTFRCDPISEHNRLYWYRQTLGQGPEFLTYFQNEAQLEKSRLLSDRFSAERPKGSFSTLEIQRTEQGDSAMYLCASSLLEAEPYGYTFGSGTRLTVV.